This entry lists 26 T cell receptor beta chains sequenced from one sample in a study of glioma-infiltrating T cells. The iRepertoire nested amplicon-rescue multiplex PCR amplified TCR alpha and beta CDR3s from RNA. TCRdb analysed the multiplex PCR reads with MiXCR anew, one entry per CDR3 protein. The sample lists around 140,000 distinct CDR3 sequences, around 40% occurring once. Sequenced input: glioma tissue, nonneoplastic brain tissue, or PBMCs (not recorded which). Source of these receptors: a human donor with low-grade glioma or glioblastoma, undergoing nonglioma brain surgery, or in good health (not recorded which).

This clonotype turned up a few times. The V call is TRBV7-2, the J call TRBJ1-3; D remains ambiguous. Germline V lookup: CDR1 SGHTA, CDR2 FQGNSA. The germline V and J ends were trimmed by 4 bases and 11 bases, with 12 bases remaining between them. This CDR3 has 12 residues. The CDR3 DNA is TGTGCCAGCAGCTCCCGTGGGCAAGCCATATATTTT. The encoded protein is CASSSRGQAIYF. Filled out from reference TRBV7-2 and TRBJ1-3, the complete variable domain reads GAGVSQSPSNKVTEKGKDVELRCDPISGHTALYWYRQSLGQGLEFLIYFQGNSAPDKSGLPSDRFSAERTGGSVSTLTIQRTQQEDSAVYLCASSSRGQAIYFGEGSWLTVV.

This clonotype was seen a few times. J is TRBJ2-1 and V is TRBV6-1; TRBD2 aligns across 8 bases. J lost 9 bases, V lost 7 bases, and 11 bases had no gene match. The CDR3 length is 14 residues. From germline, CDR1 is MNHNS and CDR2 SASEGT. CDR3 protein: CASNPPAGGGEQFF. CDR3 nucleotides: TGTGCCAGCAACCCCCCCGCGGGAGGAGGTGAGCAGTTCTTC.

The count of this clonotype is one. The rearrangement links TRBV29-1 to TRBJ2-4; a possible D gene is TRBD2 (5 bases). This CDR3 region has 11 residues. V was pared by 6 bases and J by 12 bases, with 15 bases between. CDR1 is SQVTM, CDR2 ANQGSEA, per germline. In DNA, the CDR3 is TGCAGCGTGGGTGGAGGAGACAATCAGTACTTC. Protein sequence: CSVGGGDNQYF.

Details on this clonotype: The junction and the germline gene differ at one end; a read error may be behind it. The CDR3, as DNA: TGCGCCAGCAGCCAAGATGGGGGGACGTGGAACAATGAAGCTTTCTTT. Its protein product is CASSQDGGTWNNEAFF. The V gene is TRBV4-1, the J gene TRBJ1-1; TRBD1 is a possible D gene (5 bases). Germline V gives CDR1 MGHRA, CDR2 YSYEKL. This CDR3 comprises 16 residues.

The chain links TRBV6-2 or TRBV6-3 to TRBJ1-2; the match to TRBD1 covers 7 bases. Germline CDR1 MNHEY, CDR2 SVGEGT. The CDR3 runs to 14 residues. V shed 2 bases and J 2 bases; nucleotides not matched to a gene: 2. The CDR3 nucleotides are TGTGCCAGCAGTTACGCGACAGGGAACTATGGCTACACCTTC. It is translated as CASSYATGNYGYTF.

This clonotype was recorded many times. This sequence joins TRBV6-1 and TRBJ2-1; 8 nucleotides align to TRBD2. The CDR3 is 16 residues long. V lost 7 bases to trimming and J lost 4 bases; unmatched junction nucleotides: 12. Germline CDR1 reads MNHNS; CDR2 reads SASEGT. Here the CDR3 DNA reads TGTGCCAGCACCCTGAAAGCGGGAGCTGGATACAATGAGCAGTTCTTC. This translates into CASTLKAGAGYNEQFF.

The V call is TRBV12-3 or TRBV12-4, the J call TRBJ1-3; TRBD1 is a possible D gene (5 bases). The V end lost 6 bases, the J end lost 0 bases, and 9 bases lay between the germline ends. There are 14 residues in the CDR3. The CDR3 sequence is CASRGDLSGNTIYF. The CDR3 region has the DNA TGTGCCAGCAGGGGGGACCTCTCTGGAAACACCATATATTTT.

The V gene is TRBV2, the J gene TRBJ2-5; maybe TRBD1 (6 bases). Germline-derived CDR1 and CDR2 are SNHLY and FYNNEI. Trimming took off 0 bases at V and 4 bases at J, with 9 bases between the two ends. This CDR3 contains 14 residues. The chain's CDR3 is CASSEARGGETQYF. The CDR3 nucleotides read TGTGCCAGCAGTGAAGCGCGAGGGGGAGAGACCCAGTACTTC.

This rearrangement joins TRBV7-9 to TRBJ2-1, with TRBD2 matching 7 bases. The trim removed 5 bases at V and 7 bases at J, leaving 5 bases unmatched. This CDR3 is built from 13 residues. Germline loops: CDR1 SEHNR, CDR2 FQNEAQ (reference sequence). The CDR3 bases are TGTGCCAGCAGCGCACAAGCGGGGAATGAGCAGTTCTTC. Translated, it gives CASSAQAGNEQFF.

This chain uses TRBV7-2 with TRBJ2-3, with 7 bases fitting TRBD2. V shed 1 base, J shed 6 bases, and the junction held 7 bases outside the gene matches. Germline loops: CDR1 SGHTA, CDR2 FQGNSA. The CDR3 is made up of 15 amino acids. The CDR3 sequence: CASSLVRAGPDTQYF. The DNA for the CDR3 is TGTGCCAGCAGCTTAGTACGAGCGGGACCCGATACGCAGTATTTT. The full variable domain, completed using reference TRBV7-2 and TRBJ2-3, is GAGVSQSPSNKVTEKGKDVELRCDPISGHTALYWYRQSLGQGLEFLIYFQGNSAPDKSGLPSDRFSAERTGGSVSTLTIQRTQQEDSAVYLCASSLVRAGPDTQYFGPGTRLTVL.

This clonotype occurred a few times. V and J are TRBV20-1 and TRBJ2-1, with 13 nucleotides matching TRBD2. Trimming cost V 1 base and J 8 bases; bases outside gene matches: 5. The CDR3 consists of 15 residues. Germline V lookup: CDR1 DFQATT, CDR2 SNEGSKA (reference sequence). This chain's CDR3 is CSARGRTSGSYEQFF. The CDR3 region has the DNA TGCAGTGCTAGAGGGCGGACTAGCGGGAGCTATGAGCAGTTCTTC.

The chain combines TRBV25-1 with TRBJ1-1; possible D gene TRBD1, 6 bases. V lost 4 bases to trimming and J lost 5 bases, with 14 bases between them. Per germline, CDR1 MGHDK and CDR2 SYGVNS. The CDR3 is made up of 14 amino acids. This chain's CDR3 is CASSVFRGHTEAFF. The CDR3 DNA sequence: TGTGCCAGCAGTGTGTTCAGGGGACATACTGAAGCTTTCTTT.

This clonotype was detected only a few times. The chain couples TRBV4-3 to TRBJ2-3; no definite D call. Trimming cost V 1 base and J 3 bases, with 5 bases left between them. Germline CDR1 is LGHNA and CDR2 is YSLEER. CDR3 size: 13 residues. CDR3 protein: CASSQARTDTQYF. CDR3 in DNA: TGCGCCAGCAGCCAAGCTAGAACAGATACGCAGTATTTT.

Written as DNA, the CDR3 is TGTGCCAGCAGTTTCGGGATAGGGGCTAGCGAGCAGTATTTT. Translation gives CASSFGIGASEQYF. V usage is TRBV12-3 or TRBV12-4 and J usage is TRBJ2-3; D is perhaps TRBD2 (6 bases). This CDR3 has 14 residues. V gave up 3 bases and J gave up 11 bases, with 18 bases separating them.

The V and J genes are TRBV15 and TRBJ2-5; 11 bases agree with TRBD2. The J call is uncertain, as TRBJ2-1 better fits the DNA end. The length of the CDR3 is 16 residues. Germline values: CDR1 LNHNV, CDR2 YYDKDF (reference sequence). CDR3 in amino acids: CATSPMTSGESNEQFF. The DNA of the CDR3 is TGTGCCACCAGCCCGATGACTAGCGGGGAGTCCAATGAGCAGTTCTTC.

With regard to this clonotype: It may be a read error: a sequence one base away is much more abundant. The chain combines TRBV6-2 or TRBV6-3 with TRBJ2-3, with 9 positions matching TRBD1. Germline loops: CDR1 MNHEY, CDR2 SVGEGT. This CDR3 contains 13 residues. CDR3 sequence: CANSSGQGSTQYF. CDR3 bases: TGTGCCAACAGTTCTGGACAGGGGAGCACGCAGTATTTT.

This clonotype showed up just a few times. V is TRBV4-3 and J is TRBJ2-5; TRBD1 aligns across 7 bases. This CDR3 has 17 amino acids. The germline gives CDR1 LGHNA, CDR2 YSLEER. V gave up 0 bases and J gave up 2 bases; unmatched junction bases: 9. CDR3 in amino acids: CASSQEPQGTSQETQYF. CDR3 sequence (DNA): TGCGCCAGCAGCCAAGAACCACAGGGGACCTCGCAAGAGACCCAGTACTTC.

The J gene is TRBJ2-5, the V gene TRBV19; 8 bases map to TRBD1. Germline values: CDR1 LNHDA, CDR2 SQIVND (reference sequence). With V trimmed by 5 bases and J by 5 bases, 7 bases remained unmatched. The length of the CDR3 is 14 residues. DNA for the CDR3: TGTGCCAGTAGTTACGGACAGGGCCTCGAGACCCAGTACTTC. Translation: CASSYGQGLETQYF.

The rearrangement joins TRBV12-3 or TRBV12-4 to TRBJ2-1; D unclear. CDR3 size: 15 residues. The germline V and J ends were trimmed by 3 bases and 5 bases, with 14 bases remaining between them. CDR3: CASSFSALGNNEQFF. In DNA, the CDR3 is TGTGCCAGCAGTTTTTCGGCCTTAGGCAACAATGAGCAGTTCTTC.

This clonotype is labeled as medium-sized. The chain couples TRBV7-2 to TRBJ2-1, with 8 bases aligning to TRBD2. Germline-derived CDR1 and CDR2 are SGHTA and FQGNSA. Unmatched junction bases numbered 5, after V lost 3 bases and J lost 4 bases. CDR3 length: 15 amino acids. CDR3 in DNA: TGTGCCAGCAGCTTCACGGGGGGGCCATACAATGAGCAGTTCTTC. Its protein product is CASSFTGGPYNEQFF.

This clonotype occurred a few times. The V call is TRBV28, the J call TRBJ2-7; D gene unclear. V lost 8 bases and J lost 4, with 3 bases in between. The germline gives CDR1 MDHEN, CDR2 SYDVKM. This CDR3 spans 9 amino acids. The CDR3 loop is CASGYEQYF. Here the CDR3 DNA reads TGTGCCAGCGGGTACGAGCAGTACTTC.

This chain connects TRBV2 to TRBJ2-1; 12 bases agree with TRBD2. The CDR3 has 14 residues. Germline V CDR1 and CDR2: SNHLY, FYNNEI. V shed 5 bases and J 7 bases; nucleotides not matched to a gene: 3. This chain's CDR3 is CASSRTSGGNEQFF. CDR3 nucleotides: TGTGCCAGCAGTCGTACTAGCGGGGGGAATGAGCAGTTCTTC. The full variable domain, with the rest looked up from reference TRBV2 and TRBJ2-1, is EPEVTQTPSHQVTQMGQEVILRCVPISNHLYFYWYRQILGQKVEFLVSFYNNEISEKSEIFDDQFSVERPDGSNFTLKIRSTKLEDSAMYFCASSRTSGGNEQFFGPGTRLTVL.

The chain combines TRBV12-3 or TRBV12-4 with TRBJ1-1; tentatively, D is TRBD1 (5 bases). This CDR3 has 13 amino acids. The ends were cut back, 6 bases at V and 1 base at J, with 9 bases in the middle. The CDR3 DNA reads as TGTGCCAGCAGCAAAGACAGGAACACTGAAGCTTTCTTT. Translated: CASSKDRNTEAFF.

This clonotype was found a few times. V gene TRBV27 combines with J gene TRBJ2-3; D is undetermined. Looked up from germline, CDR1 is MNHEY and CDR2 is SMNVEV (reference sequence). The V gene lost 3 bases and the J gene lost 0 bases, with 7 bases spanning the gap. The CDR3 is 14 residues long. CDR3 region: CASSFAASTDTQYF. CDR3 coding DNA: TGTGCCAGCAGTTTTGCAGCGAGCACAGATACGCAGTATTTT.

The chain carries TRBV20-1 and TRBJ2-1; 8 bases fit TRBD1. Trimming removed 6 bases from V and 6 bases from J; junction bases left unmatched: 4. Germline CDR1 is DFQATT and CDR2 is SNEGSKA (reference sequence). This CDR3 is 12 amino acids long. CDR3 DNA: TGCAGTGCAAGGACAGGGACCAATGAGCAGTTCTTC. Translation: CSARTGTNEQFF.

This clonotype was detected once. J is TRBJ2-3 and V is TRBV24-1, with D perhaps TRBD2 (5 bases). Germline V gene sequence: CDR1 KGHDR, CDR2 SFDVKD. The V end was cut by 3 bases, the J end by 0 bases, with 12 bases between. This CDR3 has 16 residues. CDR3 amino acids: CATSDPGLTSTDTQYF. DNA of the CDR3: TGTGCCACCAGTGATCCTGGACTCACTAGCACAGATACGCAGTATTTT.